The subject of this entry is one TCR beta chain. The CDR3 sequence is 14 residues long. With 3 bases clipped from V and 5 bases from J, the junction kept 6 bases outside the gene matches. Germline CDR1 is LNHDA and CDR2 is SQIVND (reference sequence). This specimen belongs to a study of control samples from healthy donors and cancer patients. TCRdb keeps only in-frame clones here, not all; method: immunoSEQ multiplex PCR. The repertoire includes 90,000 to 100,000 clones, approximately 81% of them detected once, and over 9.5% sits in the top ten. Material for sequencing was blood. The J gene is TRBJ2-5, the V gene TRBV19, with TRBD2 matching 7 bases. This clonotype was sampled from a woman in her 30s in good health. CDR3 nucleotides: TGTGCCAGTAGTATGGGATATAGCGGGGAGACCCAGTACTTC. Translation: CASSMGYSGETQYF.